This is a list of T cell receptor beta chains from one sample in a study of blood T cell repertoires in COVID-19. Profiling relied on immunoSEQ multiplex PCR, and the TCRdb table lists in-frame clones only, not all of them. Among roughly 98,000 clones listed, 80% to 90% were seen once. Sequencing was performed on peripheral blood. The receptor set was obtained from a human donor in a cohort sampled during active COVID-19. The CDR3 runs from the conserved cysteine through the conserved F or W. A D gene is named only where the DNA matches it firmly. The listing skips clone size in some rows; elsewhere it reads once, few, many or a size class.

NA | TRBJ1-5 | NA | TRBV7-9 | TGTGCCAGCAGCACCCTCGGGGGCAATCAGCCCCAGCATTTT | CASSTLGGNQPQHF
NA | TRBJ1-5 | NA | TRBV30 | TGTGCCTGGAGTTCCACGGGGAATCAGCCCCAGCATTTT | CAWSSTGNQPQHF
NA | TRBJ2-7 | NA | TRBV12-3/TRBV12-4 | TGTGCCAGCAGTCCGGGACTGCGGTACGAGCAGTACTTC | CASSPGLRYEQYF
NA | TRBJ2-1 | NA | TRBV9 | TGTGCCAGCAGCGTAGGACCAGGCGCCTCCTACAATGAGCAGTTCTTC | CASSVGPGASYNEQFF
TRBD1 | TRBJ1-5 | NA | TRBV3-1/TRBV3-2 | TGTGCCAGCAGCTCGGACAGGGGGGGAAGCCAGCCCCAGCATTTT | CASSSDRGGSQPQHF
TRBD1 | TRBJ2-2 | NA | TRBV7-3 | TGTGCCAGCAGCTCCAGGACAGGGGTCACCGGGGAGCTGTTTTTT | CASSSRTGVTGELFF
NA | TRBJ1-4 | NA | TRBV12-5 | TGTGCTAGTGGTTTGGGTCGGGACACCAACCCGCCTAATGAAAAACTGTTTTTT | CASGLGRDTNPPNEKLFF
NA | TRBJ2-3 | NA | TRBV2 | TGTGCCAGCAGTGTTCAGGGAAGAGATACGCAGTATTTT | CASSVQGRDTQYF
NA | TRBJ2-3 | few | TRBV16 | TGTGCCAGCAGCCTTGCACATGCAGATACGCAGTATTTT | CASSLAHADTQYF
TRBD2 | TRBJ2-5 | many | TRBV5-4 | TGTGCCAGCAGCTTGGAGGGAGGGCCCCAAGAGACCCAGTACTTC | CASSLEGGPQETQYF
NA | TRBJ1-5 | few | TRBV7-2 | TGTGCCAGCAGCTTAAACTGGGCTCAGCCCCAGCATTTT | CASSLNWAQPQHF
TRBD1 | TRBJ1-1 | NA | TRBV2 | TGTGCCAGCAGTGAGTGGCGAACAGGGGACAGGGAAGCTTTCTTT | CASSEWRTGDREAFF
TRBD1 | TRBJ1-2 | NA | TRBV3-1/TRBV3-2 | TGTGCCAGCAGCCAAAGGGGGCGGGACTATGGCTACACCTTC | CASSQRGRDYGYTF
TRBD1 | TRBJ1-6 | NA | TRBV7-3 | TGTGCCAGCAGCTTATCCAGGGGGAATTCACCCCTCCACTTT | CASSLSRGNSPLHF
TRBD1 | TRBJ1-3 | NA | TRBV2 | TGTGCCAGCCGGGGACAGGGCGGAGGAAACACCATATATTTT | CASRGQGGGNTIYF
NA | TRBJ2-5 | NA | TRBV15 | TGTGCCACCAGCTCCCGGGGTACTAAGCAAGAGACCCAGTACTTC | CATSSRGTKQETQYF
TRBD1 | TRBJ2-3 | NA | TRBV7-2 | TGTGCCAGCAGCTTTGGGGGACAGCTCACAGATACGCAGTATTTT | CASSFGGQLTDTQYF
NA | TRBJ1-5 | NA | TRBV2 | TGTGCCAGCAGCCAGAGGTCAGGGGTCTTCAGTCAGCCCCAGCATTTT | CASSQRSGVFSQPQHF
TRBD2 | TRBJ2-3 | once | TRBV5-8 | TGTGCCAGCAGCCGACTAGCGGGGGGGCCAGGCACAGATACGCAGTATTTT | CASSRLAGGPGTDTQYF
NA | TRBJ1-5 | once | TRBV20-1 | TGCAGTGCTAGTCCCACGGGTTATCAGCCCCAGCATTTT | CSASPTGYQPQHF
NA | TRBJ1-3 | NA | TRBV5-1 | TGCGCCAGCAGCTTGGGGCACACCAGCTCTGGAAACACCATATATTTT | CASSLGHTSSGNTIYF
NA | TRBJ2-7 | NA | TRBV2 | TGTGCCAGCAGTGGCTTGGAGGGGGCGGATGAGCAGTACTTC | CASSGLEGADEQYF
NA | TRBJ1-1 | NA | TRBV14 | TGTGCCAGCAGCGCCCCGGGGATGAACACTGAAGCTTTCTTT | CASSAPGMNTEAFF
TRBD2 | TRBJ2-1 | once | TRBV27 | TGTGCCAGCAGCCCGAGGGGACTATACAATGAGCAGTTCTTC | CASSPRGLYNEQFF
TRBD2 | TRBJ2-1 | NA | TRBV5-1 | TGCGCCAGCAGCCCGGGACTAGCGGGGGCAAAGGATGAGCAGTTCTTC | CASSPGLAGAKDEQFF
TRBD1 | TRBJ1-5 | NA | TRBV28 | TGTGCCAGCAGACATACCAGGACAGGGGGCAAACGCGATAGCAATCAGCCCCAGCATTTT | CASRHTRTGGKRDSNQPQHF